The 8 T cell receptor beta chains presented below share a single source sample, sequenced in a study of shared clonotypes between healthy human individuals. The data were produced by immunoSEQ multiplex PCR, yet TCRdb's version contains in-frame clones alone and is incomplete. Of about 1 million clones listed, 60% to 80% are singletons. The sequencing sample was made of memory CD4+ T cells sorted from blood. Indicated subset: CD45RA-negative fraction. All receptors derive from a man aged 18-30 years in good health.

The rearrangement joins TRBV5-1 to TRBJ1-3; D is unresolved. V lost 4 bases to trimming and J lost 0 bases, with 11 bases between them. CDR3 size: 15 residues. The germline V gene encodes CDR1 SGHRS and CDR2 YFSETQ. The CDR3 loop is CASSIRSGSGNTIYF. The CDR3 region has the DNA TGCGCCAGCAGCATCCGCAGCGGCTCTGGAAACACCATATATTTT.

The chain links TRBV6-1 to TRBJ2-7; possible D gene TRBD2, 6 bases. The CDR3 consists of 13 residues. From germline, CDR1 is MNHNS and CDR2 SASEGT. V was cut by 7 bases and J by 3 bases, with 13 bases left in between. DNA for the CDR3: TGTGCCAGCAACAAAAGGGAGGACTACGAGCAGTACTTC. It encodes CASNKREDYEQYF.

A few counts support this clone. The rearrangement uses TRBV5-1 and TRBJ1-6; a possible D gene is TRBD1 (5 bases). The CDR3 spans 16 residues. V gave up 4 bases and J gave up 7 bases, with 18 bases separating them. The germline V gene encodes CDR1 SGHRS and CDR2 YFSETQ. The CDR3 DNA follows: TGCGCCAGCAGCGCAACCTCCGGGACGGAGAATTCACCCCTCCACTTT. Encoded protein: CASSATSGTENSPLHF.

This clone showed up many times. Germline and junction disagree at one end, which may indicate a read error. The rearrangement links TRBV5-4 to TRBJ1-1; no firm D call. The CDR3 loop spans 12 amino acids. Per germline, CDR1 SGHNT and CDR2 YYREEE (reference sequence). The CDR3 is CATSRRNTEAFF. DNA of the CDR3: TGTGCCACCAGCAGACGGAACACTGAAGCTTTCTTT.

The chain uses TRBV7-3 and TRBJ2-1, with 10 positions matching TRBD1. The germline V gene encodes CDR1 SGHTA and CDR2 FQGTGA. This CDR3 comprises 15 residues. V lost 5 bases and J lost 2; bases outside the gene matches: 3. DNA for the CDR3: TGTGCCAGCAGCAAGACAGGGGGCCCCTACAATGAGCAGTTCTTC. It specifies CASSKTGGPYNEQFF.

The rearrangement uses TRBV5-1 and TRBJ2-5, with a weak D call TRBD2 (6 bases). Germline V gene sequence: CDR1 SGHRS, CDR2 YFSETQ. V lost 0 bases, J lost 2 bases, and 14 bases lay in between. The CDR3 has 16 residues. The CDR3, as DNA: TGCGCCAGCAGCTTGGGGTCGAGGGACTCGCAAGAGACCCAGTACTTC. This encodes CASSLGSRDSQETQYF.

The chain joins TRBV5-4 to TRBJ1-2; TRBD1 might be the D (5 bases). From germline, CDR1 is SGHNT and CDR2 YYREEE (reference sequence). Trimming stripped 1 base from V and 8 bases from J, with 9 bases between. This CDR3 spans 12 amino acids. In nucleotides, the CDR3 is TGTGCCAGCAGCTTGATGCAGGGCGGCTACACCTTC. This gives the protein CASSLMQGGYTF.

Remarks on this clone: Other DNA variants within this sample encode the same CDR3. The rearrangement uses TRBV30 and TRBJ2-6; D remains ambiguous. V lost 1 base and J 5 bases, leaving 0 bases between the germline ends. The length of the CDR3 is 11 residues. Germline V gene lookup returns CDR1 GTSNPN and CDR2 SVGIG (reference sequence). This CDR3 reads CAWSGANVLTF. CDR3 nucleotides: TGTGCCTGGAGTGGGGCCAACGTCCTGACTTTC. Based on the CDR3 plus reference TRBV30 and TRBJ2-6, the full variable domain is SQTIHQWPATLVQPVGSPLSLECTVEGTSNPNLYWYRQAAGRGLQLLFYSVGIGQISSEVPQNLSASRPQDRQFILSSKKLLLSDSGFYLCAWSGANVLTFGAGSRLTVL.